The 21 T cell receptor beta chains listed next were all sequenced from one sample in a study of Ad26.COV2.S vaccination and SARS-CoV-2 variants. The assay was immunoSEQ multiplex PCR, and TCRdb's table has in-frame clones only and misses some. The table lists 300,000 to 500,000 clones, around 85% of them singletons. Sample treatment: over 15 received Ad26.COV2.S at low or high dose, single or two shots; roughly five received placebo; per-sample allocation not given. The investigators took samples on day 63 after the first vaccine or placebo injection. This specimen consisted of peripheral blood, obtained in a trial of Ad26.COV2.S vaccine versus placebo. These receptors were obtained from a person between 18 and 65 years old who received the Ad26.COV2.S COVID-19 vaccine or a placebo.

This chain links TRBV2 with TRBJ1-3; no firm D call. The CDR3 contains 14 residues. The germline CDR1 and CDR2 sequences are SNHLY and FYNNEI. Trimming left V 1 base short and J 2 bases short, with 6 bases between. CDR3 DNA: TGTGCCAGCAGTGAAGGTAAAACTGGAAACACCATATATTTT. It encodes CASSEGKTGNTIYF.

The genes are TRBV5-5 and TRBJ1-3, with D unresolved. This CDR3 has 14 amino acids. The V end lost 2 bases, the J end lost 4 bases, and 10 bases lay between the germline ends. The germline CDR1 and CDR2 sequences are SGHKS and YYEKEE (reference sequence). This CDR3 is CASSFASKGNTIYF. The DNA for the CDR3 is TGTGCCAGCAGCTTTGCCTCAAAGGGAAACACCATATATTTT.

The rearrangement joins TRBV28 to TRBJ2-2; D is uncertain. CDR1 is MDHEN and CDR2 is SYDVKM in the germline V gene. V lost 3 bases and J 1 base, leaving 12 bases between the germline ends. This CDR3 comprises 16 residues. The chain's CDR3 is CASSFRGRKNTGELFF. As DNA, the CDR3 is TGTGCCAGCAGTTTTAGAGGCCGGAAGAACACCGGGGAGCTGTTTTTT.

The rearrangement links TRBV11-2 to TRBJ2-5; 9 nucleotides match TRBD1. CDR3 length: 18 amino acids. V gave up 4 bases and J gave up 4 bases; unmatched junction bases: 16. Germline assignment: CDR1 SGHAT and CDR2 FQNNGV. The CDR3 DNA sequence: TGTGCCAGCAGCTCCTGGGGATTCCGGACAGGGGTCGGAGAGACCCAGTACTTC. Translating gives CASSSWGFRTGVGETQYF. The whole variable domain, remainder taken from reference TRBV11-2 and TRBJ2-5, is EAGVAQSPRYKIIEKRQSVAFWCNPISGHATLYWYQQILGQGPKLLIQFQNNGVVDDSQLPKDRFSAERLKGVDSTLKIQPAKLEDSAVYLCASSSWGFRTGVGETQYFGPGTRLLVL.

The gene calls are TRBV2 and TRBJ2-2; D is possibly TRBD2 (5 bases). The CDR3 is 13 amino acids. The ends were cut back, 4 bases at V and 6 bases at J, with 9 bases in the middle. The germline V gene has CDR1 SNHLY and CDR2 FYNNEI. The DNA for the CDR3 is TGTGCCAGCAGTGTCATGAGGGCCGGGGAGCTGTTTTTT. The encoded protein is CASSVMRAGELFF.

The chain recombines TRBV5-5 with TRBJ2-5; 9 bases are shared with TRBD1. Germline assignment: CDR1 SGHKS and CDR2 YYEKEE (reference sequence). The CDR3 runs to 15 residues. V gave up 1 base and J gave up 4 bases; unmatched junction bases: 5. CDR3 bases: TGTGCCAGCAGCTTGTTCGGGACAGGGACAGAGACCCAGTACTTC. It codes for CASSLFGTGTETQYF. Supplemented by reference TRBV5-5 and TRBJ2-5, the full variable domain reads DAGVTQSPTHLIKTRGQQVTLRCSPISGHKSVSWYQQVLGQGPQFIFQYYEKEERGRGNFPDRFSARQFPNYSSELNVNALLLGDSALYLCASSLFGTGTETQYFGPGTRLLVL.

The CDR3: CASSLVRLNTGELFF. As DNA, the CDR3 is TGTGCCAGCAGCTTAGTTCGACTAAACACCGGGGAGCTGTTTTTT. J is TRBJ2-2 and V is TRBV13; tentative D call: TRBD2 (5 bases). This CDR3 is 15 amino acids long. CDR1 PRHDT and CDR2 FYEKMQ come from the germline V gene (reference sequence). Trimming removed 1 base at V and 2 bases at J, with 8 bases between.

The V gene is TRBV6-2 or TRBV6-3, the J gene TRBJ2-3, with D possibly being TRBD2 (7 bases). Trimming stripped 5 bases from V and 5 bases from J, with 14 bases between. The CDR3 spans 14 residues. Germline CDR1 MNHEY, CDR2 SVGEGT. CDR3 in amino acids: CASSGGALEDTQYF. The CDR3 bases are TGTGCCAGCAGTGGGGGGGCTTTGGAAGATACGCAGTATTTT.

V and J are TRBV5-1 and TRBJ1-2; D call uncertain. Trimming shortened V by 1 base and J by 4 bases, and 11 bases separated the two germline ends. The CDR3 consists of 14 residues. Looked up from germline, CDR1 is SGHRS and CDR2 is YFSETQ. The CDR3 region has the DNA TGCGCCAGCAGCTTGTCAGTTTTTGTCTATGGCTACACCTTC. Its translation: CASSLSVFVYGYTF.

V is TRBV2 and J is TRBJ1-5; TRBD1 matches 7 bases. Germline CDR1 SNHLY, CDR2 FYNNEI. Unmatched junction bases numbered 6, after V lost 6 bases and J lost 7 bases. CDR3 length: 13 residues. The CDR3 DNA follows: TGTGCCAGCAGGGCAGGGGGACTACAGCCCCAGCATTTT. Translation: CASRAGGLQPQHF.

This clone was counted only a few times. The chain couples TRBV3-1 (or the pseudogene TRBV3-2) to TRBJ1-2, with no clear D. The CDR3 is 13 amino acids. The germline gives CDR1 LGHDT, CDR2 YNNKEL (reference sequence). The V gene lost 0 bases and the J gene lost 8 bases, with 10 bases spanning the gap. CDR3 coding DNA: TGTGCCAGCAGCCAAGATTTACCTGGGGGCTACACCTTC. It specifies CASSQDLPGGYTF.

This sequence joins TRBV19 and TRBJ1-1; unclear D gene. V shed 4 bases and J shed 1 base, with 16 bases lying between them. Per the germline V gene, CDR1 is LNHDA and CDR2 is SQIVND (reference sequence). The CDR3 is 16 amino acids. The CDR3 protein is CASSKGRYSSNTEAFF. In DNA, the CDR3 is TGTGCCAGTAGTAAGGGTCGATATTCATCGAACACTGAAGCTTTCTTT.

The rearrangement joins TRBV5-4 to TRBJ2-7; D is unclear. V shed 4 bases and J shed 0 bases, with 20 bases lying between them. The CDR3 has 17 residues. Germline lookup yields CDR1 SGHNT and CDR2 YYREEE (reference sequence). The CDR3 protein is CASSPRPYSRSSYEQYF. The CDR3 bases are TGTGCCAGCAGCCCTCGACCCTACTCTAGATCCTCCTACGAGCAGTACTTC.

This clone has only one observation. This chain links TRBV7-2 with TRBJ1-1; 9 bases line up with TRBD1. There are 15 residues in the CDR3. Trimming at V came to 1 base and at J to 5 bases, leaving 5 bases not matched to a gene. From germline, CDR1 is SGHTA and CDR2 FQGNSA. CDR3 bases: TGTGCCAGCAGCTTAGTACAGGGGGCTGGAACTGAAGCTTTCTTT. This translates into CASSLVQGAGTEAFF.

The rearrangement links TRBV11-2 to TRBJ2-7; D not certain. V lost 4 bases and J lost 1, with 5 bases in between. The CDR3 has 12 residues. Per the germline V gene, CDR1 is SGHAT and CDR2 is FQNNGV. The CDR3 protein is CASSWSSYEQYF. The CDR3, as DNA: TGTGCCAGCAGCTGGTCTTCCTACGAGCAGTACTTC.

The V and J genes are TRBV19 and TRBJ2-7; either TRBD1 or TRBD2 may supply D (6 bases each). The CDR3 contains 14 residues. The germline V gene encodes CDR1 LNHDA and CDR2 SQIVND (reference sequence). The V gene lost 3 bases and the J gene lost 5 bases, with 14 bases spanning the gap. The CDR3 DNA reads as TGTGCCAGTAGTATCGTGGGGGGCCTCCACGAGCAGTACTTC. Its translation: CASSIVGGLHEQYF.

The chain links TRBV3-1 (or the pseudogene TRBV3-2) to TRBJ2-2; possible D gene TRBD2, 6 bases. Trimming shortened V by 3 bases and J by 6 bases, and 14 bases separated the two germline ends. Germline V gene lookup returns CDR1 LGHDT and CDR2 YNNKEL (reference sequence). CDR3 size: 15 residues. The CDR3 sequence: CASSHGKGEAGELFF. DNA for the CDR3: TGTGCCAGCAGCCATGGGAAAGGGGAGGCCGGGGAGCTGTTTTTT.

This clone was observed a few times. The chain joins TRBV7-9 to TRBJ1-1; no firm D call. V lost 5 bases and J lost 6, with 19 bases in between. Germline CDR1 SEHNR, CDR2 FQNEAQ (reference sequence). The length of the CDR3 is 15 residues. The CDR3 spells CASSATSGSAAEAFF. CDR3 nucleotide sequence: TGTGCCAGCAGCGCGACATCTGGAAGCGCGGCTGAAGCTTTCTTT. The full variable domain, in which reference TRBV7-9 and TRBJ1-1 provide the parts outside the CDR3, is DTGVSQNPRHKITKRGQNVTFRCDPISEHNRLYWYRQTLGQGPEFLTYFQNEAQLEKSRLLSDRFSAERPKGSFSTLEIQRTEQGDSAMYLCASSATSGSAAEAFFGQGTRLTVV.

CDR3 coding DNA: TGTGCCAGTAGTATAGGCTCCGGGACAGGGAATCAGCCCCAGCATTTT. It yields the protein CASSIGSGTGNQPQHF. The rearrangement uses TRBV19 and TRBJ1-5; TRBD1 agrees at 9 bases. The germline V gene encodes CDR1 LNHDA and CDR2 SQIVND (reference sequence). The V and J ends lost 1 base and 4 bases, in that order; junction bases with no gene match: 5. CDR3 length equals 16 residues.

This rearrangement joins TRBV18 to TRBJ1-2; D unclear. The germline V gene has CDR1 KGHSH and CDR2 LQKENI. V was cut by 3 bases and J by 10 bases, with 18 bases left in between. The CDR3 has 14 amino acids. The CDR3 reads CASSPIRLNGDYTF. The CDR3 nucleotides read TGTGCCAGCTCACCTATAAGGTTAAACGGTGACTACACCTTC.

Notes on this clone: A junction boundary mismatches the germline segment, possibly from a read error. V usage is TRBV19 and J usage is TRBJ1-1, with D perhaps TRBD1 (5 bases). The germline gives CDR1 LNHDA, CDR2 SQIVND (reference sequence). This CDR3 is 14 amino acids long. CDR3 coding DNA: TGTGCCAGTAGTATGACAGTCCGGAACGCTGAAGCTTTCTTT. Translating gives CASSMTVRNAEAFF.